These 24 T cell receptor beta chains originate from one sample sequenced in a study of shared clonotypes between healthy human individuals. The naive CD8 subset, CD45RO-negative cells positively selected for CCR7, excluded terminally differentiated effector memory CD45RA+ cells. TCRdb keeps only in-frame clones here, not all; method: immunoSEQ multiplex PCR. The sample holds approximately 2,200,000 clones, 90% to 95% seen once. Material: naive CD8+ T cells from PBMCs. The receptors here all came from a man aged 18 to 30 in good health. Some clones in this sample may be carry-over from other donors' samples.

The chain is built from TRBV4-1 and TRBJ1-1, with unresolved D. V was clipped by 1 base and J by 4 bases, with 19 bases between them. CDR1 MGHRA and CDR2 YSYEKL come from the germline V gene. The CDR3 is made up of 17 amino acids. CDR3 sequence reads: CASSQVYPAERSTEAFF. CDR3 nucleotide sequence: TGCGCCAGCAGCCAAGTTTATCCGGCCGAACGGAGCACTGAAGCTTTCTTT.

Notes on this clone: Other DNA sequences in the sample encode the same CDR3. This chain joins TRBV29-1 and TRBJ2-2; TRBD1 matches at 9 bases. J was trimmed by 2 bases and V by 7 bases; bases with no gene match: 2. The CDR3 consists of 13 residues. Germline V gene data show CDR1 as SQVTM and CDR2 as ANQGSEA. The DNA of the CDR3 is TGCAGCGGGGGACAGGGTAACACCGGGGAGCTGTTTTTT. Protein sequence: CSGGQGNTGELFF.

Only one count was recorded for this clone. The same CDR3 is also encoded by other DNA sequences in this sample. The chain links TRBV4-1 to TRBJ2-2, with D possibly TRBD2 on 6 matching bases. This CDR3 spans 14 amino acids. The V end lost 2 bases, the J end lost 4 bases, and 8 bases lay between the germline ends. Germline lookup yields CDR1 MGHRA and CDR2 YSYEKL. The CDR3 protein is CASSQLEGTGELFF. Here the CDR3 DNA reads TGCGCCAGCAGCCAATTGGAGGGCACCGGGGAGCTGTTTTTT.

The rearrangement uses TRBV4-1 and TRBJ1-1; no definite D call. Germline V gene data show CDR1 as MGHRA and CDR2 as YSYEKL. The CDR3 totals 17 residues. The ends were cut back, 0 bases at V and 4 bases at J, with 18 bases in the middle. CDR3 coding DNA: TGCGCCAGCAGCCAAGATCTGCGGAGGGTCGGTGTCACTGAAGCTTTCTTT. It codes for CASSQDLRRVGVTEAFF.

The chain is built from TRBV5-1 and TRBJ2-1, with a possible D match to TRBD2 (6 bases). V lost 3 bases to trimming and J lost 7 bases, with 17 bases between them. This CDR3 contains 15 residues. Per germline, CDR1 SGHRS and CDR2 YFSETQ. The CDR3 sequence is CASSSGEASWNEQFF. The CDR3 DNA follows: TGCGCCAGCAGCTCGGGGGAAGCGAGTTGGAATGAGCAGTTCTTC.

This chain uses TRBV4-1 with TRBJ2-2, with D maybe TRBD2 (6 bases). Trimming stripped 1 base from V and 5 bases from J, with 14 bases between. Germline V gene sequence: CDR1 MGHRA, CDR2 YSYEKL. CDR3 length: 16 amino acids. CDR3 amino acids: CASSQGLVSGTGELFF. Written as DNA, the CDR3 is TGCGCCAGCAGCCAAGGACTAGTGTCTGGTACCGGGGAGCTGTTTTTT.

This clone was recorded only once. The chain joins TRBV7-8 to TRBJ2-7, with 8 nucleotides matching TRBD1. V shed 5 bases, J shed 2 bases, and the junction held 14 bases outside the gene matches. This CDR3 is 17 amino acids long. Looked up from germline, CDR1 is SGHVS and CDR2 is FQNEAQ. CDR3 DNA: TGTGCCAGCAGCCCCCCCGGCCCGGGACAGGTAACCTACGAGCAGTACTTC. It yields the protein CASSPPGPGQVTYEQYF.

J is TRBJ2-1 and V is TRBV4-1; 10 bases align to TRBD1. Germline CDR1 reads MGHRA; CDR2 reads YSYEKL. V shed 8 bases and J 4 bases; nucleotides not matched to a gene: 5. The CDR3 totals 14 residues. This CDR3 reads CASASDRGYNEQFF. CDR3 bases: TGCGCCAGCGCATCGGACAGGGGGTACAATGAGCAGTTCTTC.

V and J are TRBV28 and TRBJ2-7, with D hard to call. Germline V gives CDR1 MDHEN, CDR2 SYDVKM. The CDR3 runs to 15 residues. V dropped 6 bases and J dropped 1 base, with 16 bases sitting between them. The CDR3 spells CASRPLEEPSYEQYF. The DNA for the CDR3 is TGTGCCAGCAGGCCCCTAGAGGAACCATCCTACGAGCAGTACTTC.

In DNA form, the CDR3 reads TGTGCCAGCAAGGGGAGACCCGATAACACTGAAGCTTTCTTT. It translates to CASKGRPDNTEAFF. This chain connects TRBV2 to TRBJ1-1, with a possible D match to TRBD1 (5 bases). CDR1 SNHLY and CDR2 FYNNEI come from the germline V gene. Trimming pared 7 bases from V and 2 bases from J, leaving 14 bases between. There are 14 residues in the CDR3. Together with reference TRBV2 and TRBJ1-1, the CDR3 gives the full variable domain: EPEVTQTPSHQVTQMGQEVILRCVPISNHLYFYWYRQILGQKVEFLVSFYNNEISEKSEIFDDQFSVERPDGSNFTLKIRSTKLEDSAMYFCASKGRPDNTEAFFGQGTRLTVV.

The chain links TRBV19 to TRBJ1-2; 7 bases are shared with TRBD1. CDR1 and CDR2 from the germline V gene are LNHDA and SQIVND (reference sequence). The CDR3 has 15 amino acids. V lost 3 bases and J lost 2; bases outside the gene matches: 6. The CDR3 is CASSISVGQNYGYTF. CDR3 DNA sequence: TGTGCCAGTAGTATTTCGGTGGGACAGAACTATGGCTACACCTTC. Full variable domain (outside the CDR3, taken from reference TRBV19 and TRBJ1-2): DGGITQSPKYLFRKEGQNVTLSCEQNLNHDAMYWYRQDPGQGLRLIYYSQIVNDFQKGDIAEGYSVSREKKESFPLTVTSAQKNPTAFYLCASSISVGQNYGYTFGSGTRLTVV.

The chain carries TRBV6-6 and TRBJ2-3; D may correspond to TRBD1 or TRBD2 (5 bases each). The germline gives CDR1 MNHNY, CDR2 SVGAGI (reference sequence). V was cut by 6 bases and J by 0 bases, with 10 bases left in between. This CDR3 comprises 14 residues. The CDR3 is CASSRDRSTDTQYF. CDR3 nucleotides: TGTGCCAGCAGCAGGGACCGAAGCACAGATACGCAGTATTTT.

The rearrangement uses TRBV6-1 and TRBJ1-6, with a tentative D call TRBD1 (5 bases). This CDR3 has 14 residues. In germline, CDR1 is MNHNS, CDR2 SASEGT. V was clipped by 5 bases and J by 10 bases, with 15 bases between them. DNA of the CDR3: TGTGCCAGCAGTCCGTGGCAGGGTATGTCACCCCTCCACTTT. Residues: CASSPWQGMSPLHF.

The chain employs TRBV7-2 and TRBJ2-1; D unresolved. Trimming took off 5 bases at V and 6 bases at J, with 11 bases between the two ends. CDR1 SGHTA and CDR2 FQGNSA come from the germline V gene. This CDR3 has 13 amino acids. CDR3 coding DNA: TGTGCCAGCAGCGGTTGGGTGGTCAATGAGCAGTTCTTC. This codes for CASSGWVVNEQFF. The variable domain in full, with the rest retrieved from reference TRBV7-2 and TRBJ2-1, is GAGVSQSPSNKVTEKGKDVELRCDPISGHTALYWYRQSLGQGLEFLIYFQGNSAPDKSGLPSDRFSAERTGGSVSTLTIQRTQQEDSAVYLCASSGWVVNEQFFGPGTRLTVL.

CDR3 DNA: TGTGCCAGCAGCCAGACAGGGTCGGGCACCGGGGAGCTGTTTTTT. Its protein is CASSQTGSGTGELFF. The gene calls are TRBV28 and TRBJ2-2, with 7 positions matching TRBD1. Unmatched junction bases numbered 8, after V lost 6 bases and J lost 4 bases. Germline-derived CDR1 and CDR2 are MDHEN and SYDVKM. The CDR3 consists of 15 residues.

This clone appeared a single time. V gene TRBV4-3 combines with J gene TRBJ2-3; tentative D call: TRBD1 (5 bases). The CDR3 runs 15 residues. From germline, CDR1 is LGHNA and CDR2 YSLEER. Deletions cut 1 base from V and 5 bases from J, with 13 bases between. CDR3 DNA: TGCGCCAGCAGCCAAGTAGGGGCCCCGGGAGATACGCAGTATTTT. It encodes CASSQVGAPGDTQYF.

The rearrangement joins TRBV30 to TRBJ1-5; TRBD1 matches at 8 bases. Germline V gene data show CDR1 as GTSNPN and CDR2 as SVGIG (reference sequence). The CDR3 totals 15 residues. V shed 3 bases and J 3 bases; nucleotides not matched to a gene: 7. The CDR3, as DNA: TGTGCCTGGAGCGTTGACAGGGGTGTCAATCAGCCCCAGCATTTT. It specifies CAWSVDRGVNQPQHF.

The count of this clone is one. The CDR3 nucleotides read TGTGCCAGCAGCGCACCGACGACTAGCGGAATCTCCTACAATGAGCAGTTCTTC. Protein product: CASSAPTTSGISYNEQFF. The V and J genes are TRBV7-9 and TRBJ2-1; 9 positions match TRBD2. The CDR3 contains 18 residues. CDR1 SEHNR and CDR2 FQNEAQ come from the germline V gene (reference sequence). The trim removed 5 bases at V and 0 bases at J, leaving 11 bases unmatched.

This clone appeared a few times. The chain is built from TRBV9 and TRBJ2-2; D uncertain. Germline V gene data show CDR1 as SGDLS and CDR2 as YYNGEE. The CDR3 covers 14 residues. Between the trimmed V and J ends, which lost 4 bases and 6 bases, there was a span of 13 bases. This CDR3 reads CASSPYRAAGELFF. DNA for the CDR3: TGTGCCAGCAGCCCTTACCGCGCGGCCGGGGAGCTGTTTTTT.

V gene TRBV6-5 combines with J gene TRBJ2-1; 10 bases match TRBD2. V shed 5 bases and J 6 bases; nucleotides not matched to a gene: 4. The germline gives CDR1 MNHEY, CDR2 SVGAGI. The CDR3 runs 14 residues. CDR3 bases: TGTGCCAGCAGTCTAGCGGGAGAGGCCAATGAGCAGTTCTTC. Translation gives CASSLAGEANEQFF.

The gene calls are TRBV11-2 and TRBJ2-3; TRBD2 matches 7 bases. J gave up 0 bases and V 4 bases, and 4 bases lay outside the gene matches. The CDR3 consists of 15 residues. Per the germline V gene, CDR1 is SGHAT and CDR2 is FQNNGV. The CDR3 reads CASSWGGLSTDTQYF. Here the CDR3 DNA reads TGTGCCAGCAGCTGGGGAGGGCTTAGCACAGATACGCAGTATTTT. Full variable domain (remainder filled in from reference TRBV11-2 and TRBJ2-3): EAGVAQSPRYKIIEKRQSVAFWCNPISGHATLYWYQQILGQGPKLLIQFQNNGVVDDSQLPKDRFSAERLKGVDSTLKIQPAKLEDSAVYLCASSWGGLSTDTQYFGPGTRLTVL.

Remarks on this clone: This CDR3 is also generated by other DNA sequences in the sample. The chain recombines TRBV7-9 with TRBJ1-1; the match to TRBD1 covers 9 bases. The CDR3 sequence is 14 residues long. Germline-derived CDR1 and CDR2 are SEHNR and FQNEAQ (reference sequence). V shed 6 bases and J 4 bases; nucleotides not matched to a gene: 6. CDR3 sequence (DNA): TGTGCCAGCAGTCCGACAGGGGGTGGCACTGAAGCTTTCTTT. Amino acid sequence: CASSPTGGGTEAFF.

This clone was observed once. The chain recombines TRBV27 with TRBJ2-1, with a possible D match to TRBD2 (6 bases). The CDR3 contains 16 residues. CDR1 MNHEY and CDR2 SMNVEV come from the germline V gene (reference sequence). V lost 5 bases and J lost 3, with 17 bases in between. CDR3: CASSVQPGAVYNEQFF. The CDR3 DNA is TGTGCCAGCAGTGTACAGCCGGGAGCCGTCTACAATGAGCAGTTCTTC.

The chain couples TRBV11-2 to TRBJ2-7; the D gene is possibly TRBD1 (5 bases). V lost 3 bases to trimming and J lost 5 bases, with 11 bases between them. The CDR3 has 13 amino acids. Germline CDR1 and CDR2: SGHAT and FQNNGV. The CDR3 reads CASSFSGYHEQYF. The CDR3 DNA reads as TGTGCCAGCAGCTTCTCAGGGTACCACGAGCAGTACTTC.